This paragraph reports one T cell receptor beta chain. Participants were aged roughly 18 to 90 years, lived in over 20 US areas, and enrolled virtually. This sample was taken from a study of blood T cell repertoires in COVID-19. Measured with immunoSEQ multiplex PCR; TCRdb has only the in-frame clones, and not every one. Of approximately 210,000 clones in the sample, 80% were seen once. This CDR3 is 17 amino acids long. The germline V gene has CDR1 MGHRA and CDR2 YSYEKL. V lost 0 bases to trimming and J lost 3 bases; unmatched junction nucleotides: 11. This receptor was taken from a man aged 25-45 years with acute COVID-19. Sequencing was done on a sample of PBMCs or T cells enriched from blood (not recorded which). V and J are TRBV4-1 and TRBJ2-7, with TRBD2 identical over 7 bases. The CDR3 coding sequence is TGCGCCAGCAGCCAAGATTCCCTGCGCGGGGGTGACTACGAGCAGTACTTC. It specifies CASSQDSLRGGDYEQYF.